This T cell receptor (beta chain) was found in a study of blood T cell repertoires in COVID-19. Study-level information: T cells, B-cell-depleted T cells, or PBMCs supplied cDNA or gDNA.

V lost 1 base and J lost 0, with 6 bases in between. CDR1 is GTSNPN and CDR2 is SVGIG in the germline V gene (reference sequence). This CDR3 has 13 residues. How the authors handled the data: Nucleated cell number was recorded as an estimate derived from reference gene primer amplification. Only in-frame clones appear in the TCRdb table, and some are missing; sequencing was by immunoSEQ multiplex PCR. V, J and clone size reflect that table, while D and trimming were determined from the DNA. Of more than 100,000 clones detected, 86% appear once; the ten largest clones hold about 4.7%. The specimen sequenced was peripheral blood. This chain joins TRBV30 and TRBJ1-1; D remains unclear. This receptor was obtained from a man aged 35 to 55 with acute or convalescent COVID-19. CDR3 sequence (DNA): TGTGCCTGGAGTGATTCAGTGAACACTGAAGCTTTCTTT. It is translated as CAWSDSVNTEAFF.